Each of the 19 T cell receptor beta chains below was sequenced from the same sample in a study of identical twins. TCRdb processed the 5' RACE reads anew with MiXCR; each CDR3 protein has one entry. The sample includes around 530,000 distinct CDR3 sequences, around 15% of them seen just once. The same data also went into a second study, on yellow fever vaccine responses in identical twins.

The source material was CD4+ T cells sorted from blood. These receptors were collected from a woman younger than 35 in good health.

This clonotype was seen a handful of times. The chain is built from TRBV6-2 or TRBV6-3 and TRBJ2-1; TRBD1 matches 7 bases. The CDR3 extends over 17 amino acids. The germline CDR1 and CDR2 sequences are MNHEY and SVGEGT. The J segment lost 4 bases and the V segment lost 6 bases, leaving 15 bases of the junction unmatched. CDR3 nucleotides: TGTGCCAGCAGCTCGACGACTACAGGGGCCATGTACAATGAGCAGTTCTTC. Encoded protein: CASSSTTTGAMYNEQFF.

Ten or more counts support this clonotype. The chain is built from TRBV29-1 and TRBJ2-1; TRBD2 aligns across 7 bases. The V and J ends lost 4 bases and 9 bases, in that order; junction bases with no gene match: 6. Germline V gene data show CDR1 as SQVTM and CDR2 as ANQGSEA. The CDR3 contains 12 residues. The DNA for the CDR3 is TGCAGCGTTGGGTGGCGGGAGAGTGAGCAGTTCTTC. It is translated as CSVGWRESEQFF.

The chain combines TRBV2 with TRBJ1-5; D is uncertain. Per germline, CDR1 SNHLY and CDR2 FYNNEI. The CDR3 runs to 15 residues. Trimming pared 2 bases from V and 6 bases from J, leaving 14 bases between. Written as DNA, the CDR3 is TGTGCCAGCAGTGAAAGTGGAGTGGGTAGTCAGCCCCAGCATTTT. Encoded protein: CASSESGVGSQPQHF. The full variable domain, its missing parts supplied by reference TRBV2 and TRBJ1-5, is EPEVTQTPSHQVTQMGQEVILRCVPISNHLYFYWYRQILGQKVEFLVSFYNNEISEKSEIFDDQFSVERPDGSNFTLKIRSTKLEDSAMYFCASSESGVGSQPQHFGDGTRLSIL.

This chain links TRBV2 with TRBJ2-1; 15 bases agree with TRBD2. This CDR3 spans 16 amino acids. Germline V gene data show CDR1 as SNHLY and CDR2 as FYNNEI. The J segment lost 8 bases and the V segment lost 6 bases, leaving 8 bases of the junction unmatched. The CDR3 is CASRGLAGGPIDEQFF. CDR3 in DNA: TGTGCCAGCAGAGGACTAGCGGGGGGGCCTATTGATGAGCAGTTCTTC.

The chain carries TRBV11-2 and TRBJ1-2, with D perhaps TRBD1 (5 bases). CDR3 size: 16 residues. The germline V gene encodes CDR1 SGHAT and CDR2 FQNNGV. Trimming took off 4 bases at V and 3 bases at J, with 18 bases between the two ends. The CDR3 loop reads CASSSHRGSGDYGYTF. In nucleotides, the CDR3 is TGTGCCAGCAGCTCCCATAGGGGTAGTGGTGACTATGGCTACACCTTC.

This clonotype appeared a few times. This chain's CDR3 is CASSSSGNSYEQYF. Written as DNA, the CDR3 is TGTGCCAGCAGCTCCAGCGGGAACAGCTACGAGCAGTACTTC. This chain connects TRBV7-8 to TRBJ2-7; 7 bases match TRBD2. From germline, CDR1 is SGHVS and CDR2 FQNEAQ. V trimming: 4 bases; J trimming: 3 bases; junction bases outside the gene matches: 6. The CDR3 covers 14 residues.

This clonotype showed up just a few times. In DNA form, the CDR3 reads TGCAGTGCTAGAGATCGGAGGGGGAATCAGCCCCAGCATTTT. Encoded protein: CSARDRRGNQPQHF. The rearrangement links TRBV20-1 to TRBJ1-5, with D perhaps matching TRBD1 (6 bases). The length of the CDR3 is 14 residues. Germline assignment: CDR1 DFQATT and CDR2 SNEGSKA (reference sequence). Trimming shortened V by 0 bases and J by 4 bases, and 10 bases separated the two germline ends.

A few counts support this clonotype. Here the CDR3 DNA reads TGCAGTGCTAGAGACAGAAGCTATGGCTACACCTTC. Translated, it gives CSARDRSYGYTF. The chain employs TRBV20-1 and TRBJ1-2; unclear D gene. Trimming took 0 bases from V and 4 from J, leaving 6 bases between them. The CDR3 is made up of 12 amino acids. Germline lookup yields CDR1 DFQATT and CDR2 SNEGSKA (reference sequence).

There are many counts of this clonotype. V and J are TRBV12-3 or TRBV12-4 and TRBJ2-7; no clear D gene. V shed 3 bases and J shed 3 bases, with 12 bases lying between them. The CDR3 runs 14 residues. As DNA, the CDR3 is TGTGCCAGCAGTTTTGGTCAGCCAGGCTACGAGCAGTACTTC. It is translated as CASSFGQPGYEQYF.

Only a few counts were recorded for this clonotype. The chain uses TRBV5-1 and TRBJ1-1; D is unresolved. This CDR3 has 15 residues. Germline values: CDR1 SGHRS, CDR2 YFSETQ. The germline V and J ends were trimmed by 0 bases and 1 base, with 10 bases remaining between them. CDR3 coding DNA: TGCGCCAGCAGCTTGGCTGACATGAGGAACACTGAAGCTTTCTTT. This gives the protein CASSLADMRNTEAFF. The variable domain in full, completed from reference TRBV5-1 and TRBJ1-1, reads KAGVTQTPRYLIKTRGQQVTLSCSPISGHRSVSWYQQTPGQGLQFLFEYFSETQRNKGNFPGRFSGRQFSNSRSEMNVSTLELGDSALYLCASSLADMRNTEAFFGQGTRLTVV.

The rearrangement joins TRBV5-1 to TRBJ1-2; 7 bases are shared with TRBD1. In germline, CDR1 is SGHRS, CDR2 YFSETQ. The CDR3 consists of 18 residues. V lost 3 bases to trimming and J lost 1 base; unmatched junction nucleotides: 15. The CDR3 region has the DNA TGCGCCAGCAGCTCCCCAGGTGGAGGGGGCGCGGTTAACTATGGCTACACCTTC. Protein: CASSSPGGGGAVNYGYTF.

This clonotype was picked up a small number of times. This chain uses TRBV15 with TRBJ1-1; D not certain. The germline V gene has CDR1 LNHNV and CDR2 YYDKDF (reference sequence). With 1 base removed from V and 5 bases from J, the gap between germline ends came to 8 bases. CDR3 length equals 13 residues. CDR3 in DNA: TGTGCCACCAGCAGAGGATCGGATACTGAAGCTTTCTTT. This translates into CATSRGSDTEAFF.

This clonotype came up many times. The chain carries TRBV20-1 and TRBJ1-4, with a possible D match to TRBD1 (5 bases). Germline CDR1 and CDR2: DFQATT and SNEGSKA (reference sequence). CDR3 length equals 13 residues. V was trimmed by 6 bases and J by 8 bases, leaving 16 bases between them. This CDR3 is CSAKQVGSEKLFF. The CDR3 nucleotides read TGCAGTGCCAAACAGGTTGGATCCGAAAAACTGTTTTTT.

Details on this clonotype: Germline and junction disagree at one end, which may indicate a read error. This chain links TRBV2 with TRBJ2-1; possibly TRBD2 for D (6 bases). The CDR3 is 15 residues long. Germline V CDR1 and CDR2: SNHLY, FYNNEI. CDR3 sequence (DNA): TGTGTCAGCAGGAACCCTAGGGCGGGGATGGTTGAGCAGTTCTTC. Translated: CVSRNPRAGMVEQFF.

This clonotype was observed a few times. V gene TRBV20-1 combines with J gene TRBJ1-1; D uncertain. CDR1 and CDR2 (germline): DFQATT, SNEGSKA (reference sequence). Between the trimmed V and J ends, which lost 3 bases and 5 bases, there was a span of 13 bases. The length of the CDR3 is 13 residues. As DNA, the CDR3 is TGCAGTGCTAGTGCAGAGGCGAGGACTGAAGCTTTCTTT. This translates into CSASAEARTEAFF.

A few counts support this clonotype. The chain links TRBV5-1 to TRBJ2-2, with D possibly called TRBD1 or TRBD2 (5 bases each). The CDR3 is 16 residues long. In germline, CDR1 is SGHRS, CDR2 YFSETQ. Between the trimmed V and J ends, which lost 0 bases and 4 bases, there was a span of 13 bases. The CDR3 sequence is CASSLGGPTFTGELFF. CDR3 in DNA: TGCGCCAGCAGCTTGGGGGGACCAACCTTCACCGGGGAGCTGTTTTTT.

This clonotype has just a few counts. This chain connects TRBV5-1 to TRBJ2-1; either TRBD1 or TRBD2 may supply D (5 bases each). Germline CDR1 and CDR2: SGHRS and YFSETQ. The CDR3 runs 14 residues. Trimming removed 7 bases at V and 0 bases at J, with 11 bases between. The CDR3 loop is CASQRGGSYNEQFF. The CDR3 coding sequence is TGCGCCAGCCAGAGGGGCGGCTCCTACAATGAGCAGTTCTTC.

This clonotype was counted between two and nine times. The V call is TRBV5-1, the J call TRBJ2-3; TRBD1 is a possible D gene (6 bases). Germline CDR1 and CDR2: SGHRS and YFSETQ. The CDR3 loop spans 15 amino acids. V gave up 7 bases and J gave up 0 bases, with 15 bases separating them. CDR3 residues: CASVAWGQSTDTQYF. CDR3 DNA: TGCGCCAGCGTAGCATGGGGGCAAAGCACAGATACGCAGTATTTT.

This sequence joins TRBV3-1 and TRBJ1-3; D not resolved. CDR1 and CDR2 from the germline V gene are LGHDT and YNNKEL (reference sequence). The CDR3 runs 15 residues. Trimming shortened V by 2 bases and J by 0 bases, and 8 bases separated the two germline ends. The chain's CDR3 is CASSQRVASGNTIYF. CDR3 DNA sequence: TGTGCCAGCAGCCAACGTGTCGCCTCTGGAAACACCATATATTTT.